This entry lists 20 T cell receptor beta chains sequenced from one sample in a study of T-cell reconstitution after alpha-beta-depleted transplantation in children. During its preparation, the TCRbeta library received unique molecular identifiers. TCRdb reanalysed the PCR reads using MiXCR and keeps one entry per CDR3 protein. The repertoire holds 400,000 to 450,000 distinct CDR3 sequences, approximately 42% seen once, with 27% in the top ten. The specimen was PBMCs, collected before TCRalphabeta/CD19-depleted stem cell transplant. The receptor source for this set is a girl aged 2 to 10 with aplastic anemia, due to receive a stem cell transplant.

This clonotype was detected only a few times. The rearrangement links TRBV29-1 to TRBJ2-7; 9 bases match TRBD2. This CDR3 has 15 residues. V shed 1 base, J shed 2 bases, and the junction held 6 bases outside the gene matches. Germline assignment: CDR1 SQVTM and CDR2 ANQGSEA. The DNA of the CDR3 is TGCAGCGTTGAAGTTCCGCGGGAGGGACCCTACGAGCAGTACTTC. Residues: CSVEVPREGPYEQYF.

The chain joins TRBV20-1 to TRBJ1-5; D is perhaps TRBD1 (6 bases). Germline V gives CDR1 DFQATT, CDR2 SNEGSKA (reference sequence). Trimming pared 3 bases from V and 3 bases from J, leaving 12 bases between. This CDR3 is built from 14 residues. Written as DNA, the CDR3 is TGCAGTGCTAGGCCGGGACAACTCAATCAGCCCCAGCATTTT. It translates to CSARPGQLNQPQHF.

The rearrangement links TRBV6-6 to TRBJ2-7; no clear D gene. The CDR3 has 13 amino acids. V dropped 4 bases and J dropped 5 bases, with 12 bases sitting between them. Germline CDR1 MNHNY, CDR2 SVGAGI (reference sequence). The DNA for the CDR3 is TGTGCCAGCAGTTCCGGCCTCACCGACGAGCAGTACTTC. Protein product: CASSSGLTDEQYF.

This clonotype has ten or more counts. The chain employs TRBV10-3 and TRBJ1-6, with 11 bases fitting TRBD1. The J segment lost 9 bases and the V segment lost 8 bases, leaving 6 bases of the junction unmatched. There are 14 residues in the CDR3. Per the germline V gene, CDR1 is ENHRY and CDR2 is SYGVKD. The CDR3 DNA reads as TGTGCCATCCGACCCGGGACAGGGGGTTCACCCCTCCACTTT. Translation: CAIRPGTGGSPLHF.

This clonotype was detected ten times or more. V gene TRBV29-1 combines with J gene TRBJ2-1; the D is unclear. Germline lookup yields CDR1 SQVTM and CDR2 ANQGSEA. Trimming pared 3 bases from V and 5 bases from J, leaving 14 bases between. This CDR3 has 14 amino acids. In DNA form, the CDR3 reads TGCAGCGTTGAGATGGAGACGGCTAACAATGAGCAGTTCTTC. Its translation is CSVEMETANNEQFF.

This clonotype was recorded at least ten times. The V call is TRBV7-2, the J call TRBJ2-3, with 8 nucleotides matching TRBD2. From germline, CDR1 is SGHTA and CDR2 FQGNSA. The CDR3 is made up of 16 amino acids. Germline trimming cut 5 bases from V and 2 bases from J; bases unmatched to any gene: 9. The CDR3 reads CASSPSGYLDTDTQYF. CDR3 DNA sequence: TGTGCCAGCAGCCCTAGCGGGTACCTAGACACAGATACGCAGTATTTT.

The chain employs TRBV10-3 and TRBJ2-1, with 8 bases fitting TRBD2. With 11 bases clipped from V and 8 bases from J, the junction kept 11 bases outside the gene matches. Germline CDR1 and CDR2: ENHRY and SYGVKD. This CDR3 comprises 13 residues. The CDR3 is CALSGTSKDEQFF. CDR3 sequence (DNA): TGTGCCCTCTCCGGGACTAGTAAAGATGAGCAGTTCTTC.

This clonotype turned up a few times. V is TRBV4-1 and J is TRBJ2-1; no clear D. Germline CDR1 reads MGHRA; CDR2 reads YSYEKL. The V end lost 6 bases, the J end lost 0 bases, and 12 bases lay between the germline ends. The CDR3 sequence is 15 residues long. CDR3 DNA: TGCGCCAGCAGATCACCCGGACGCTCCTACAATGAGCAGTTCTTC. It is translated as CASRSPGRSYNEQFF.

The chain combines TRBV5-1 with TRBJ2-2, with D unclear. Per germline, CDR1 SGHRS and CDR2 YFSETQ. Trimming took off 3 bases at V and 4 bases at J, with 10 bases between the two ends. This CDR3 is 14 amino acids long. The CDR3 sequence is CASSYARITGELFF. CDR3 in DNA: TGCGCCAGCAGCTACGCCAGAATCACCGGGGAGCTGTTTTTT.

The chain carries TRBV20-1 and TRBJ1-1; D ambiguous. Germline V gives CDR1 DFQATT, CDR2 SNEGSKA (reference sequence). This CDR3 comprises 13 residues. V was clipped by 0 bases and J by 8 bases, with 13 bases between them. CDR3 nucleotides: TGCAGTGCTAGAGATCCGGGTCAAGGAGAAGCTTTCTTT. Amino acids: CSARDPGQGEAFF.

The chain joins TRBV20-1 to TRBJ2-7; D possibly uses TRBD1 or TRBD2 (5 bases each). The CDR3 consists of 14 residues. V was clipped by 1 base and J by 4 bases, with 14 bases between them. Germline-derived CDR1 and CDR2 are DFQATT and SNEGSKA (reference sequence). The CDR3 DNA reads as TGCAGTGCTAGAGGGGGCCCTAGCCGGTACGAGCAGTACTTC. Translated, it gives CSARGGPSRYEQYF.

This clonotype was found a few times. V and J are TRBV4-1 and TRBJ2-7; D remains ambiguous. The length of the CDR3 is 13 residues. V gave up 0 bases and J gave up 6 bases, with 9 bases separating them. Germline CDR1 is MGHRA and CDR2 is YSYEKL. CDR3 residues: CASSQDRYREQYF. In nucleotides, the CDR3 is TGCGCCAGCAGCCAAGACAGGTATCGCGAGCAGTACTTC.

This chain links TRBV12-3 or TRBV12-4 with TRBJ2-1, with a tentative D call TRBD2 (5 bases). This CDR3 spans 19 amino acids. Trimming pared 7 bases from V and 2 bases from J, leaving 27 bases between. The CDR3 sequence is CASTVFGYSDFGPYNEQFF. The CDR3 DNA is TGTGCCAGCACCGTATTCGGATATAGCGATTTTGGGCCCTACAATGAGCAGTTCTTC.

J is TRBJ1-1 and V is TRBV7-8; D not certain. Germline V gene lookup returns CDR1 SGHVS and CDR2 FQNEAQ. V shed 5 bases and J shed 1 base, with 11 bases lying between them. The CDR3 runs to 14 residues. CDR3 bases: TGTGCCAGCAGCCTGAGTGAGGCGAACACTGAAGCTTTCTTT. Protein sequence: CASSLSEANTEAFF.

The V gene is TRBV9, the J gene TRBJ2-2; TRBD2 is a possible D gene (6 bases). The CDR3 totals 16 residues. CDR1 and CDR2 (germline): SGDLS, YYNGEE. V was shortened by 0 bases and J by 1 base, with 10 bases between the two germline ends. The CDR3 bases are TGTGCCAGCAGCGTAGCCGGCGGGGTGAACACCGGGGAGCTGTTTTTT. This encodes CASSVAGGVNTGELFF.

This rearrangement joins TRBV20-1 to TRBJ1-5; possibly TRBD1 for D (6 bases). The V end was cut by 4 bases, the J end by 1 base, with 20 bases between. CDR3 size: 17 residues. Germline V gene data show CDR1 as DFQATT and CDR2 as SNEGSKA (reference sequence). Here the CDR3 reads CSAIPVWGGLSNQPQHF. For the CDR3, the DNA is TGCAGTGCTATCCCTGTTTGGGGGGGCCTGAGCAATCAGCCCCAGCATTTT.

This clonotype has only one observation. The genes are TRBV20-1 and TRBJ1-4; 9 bases are a match to TRBD1. Germline lookup yields CDR1 DFQATT and CDR2 SNEGSKA (reference sequence). The J segment lost 8 bases and the V segment lost 3 bases, leaving 13 bases of the junction unmatched. The CDR3 has 16 amino acids. In nucleotides, the CDR3 is TGCAGTGCTAGGGGGGACAGGGTGCCCCTTGGGGAAAAACTGTTTTTT. Residues: CSARGDRVPLGEKLFF.

The V call is TRBV29-1, the J call TRBJ2-1, with TRBD2 identical over 10 bases. The CDR3 sequence is 15 residues long. Trimming took 6 bases from V and 1 from J; bases not matched to a gene: 6. Germline V gene data show CDR1 as SQVTM and CDR2 as ANQGSEA. The CDR3 DNA reads TGCAGCGTAGGAAGCGGGGGGGCGTCCTACAATGAGCAGTTCTTC. Translated: CSVGSGGASYNEQFF.

The chain employs TRBV15 and TRBJ1-5; weak D call: TRBD1 (6 bases). V dropped 1 base and J dropped 4 bases, with 20 bases sitting between them. The germline V gene encodes CDR1 LNHNV and CDR2 YYDKDF (reference sequence). The CDR3 covers 18 residues. CDR3 residues: CATSRAGGRGVSNQPQHF. The CDR3 coding sequence is TGTGCCACCAGCAGAGCGGGGGGCAGGGGAGTAAGTAATCAGCCCCAGCATTTT.

This clonotype was counted once. This chain joins TRBV6-1 and TRBJ2-7; 7 nucleotides line up with TRBD1. The CDR3 is 14 amino acids. The J segment lost 4 bases and the V segment lost 4 bases, leaving 7 bases of the junction unmatched. CDR1 is MNHNS and CDR2 is SASEGT in the germline V gene. CDR3 amino acids: CASSVTTGKYEQYF. In DNA, the CDR3 is TGTGCCAGCAGTGTGACGACAGGGAAGTACGAGCAGTACTTC.